The source of this T cell receptor (beta chain) is a study of control samples from healthy donors and cancer patients. Some clones are missing from TCRdb's copy, which holds only in-frame ones; the method was immunoSEQ multiplex PCR. Of some 120,000 clones listed, approximately 90% are singletons. CDR3 size: 13 residues. V shed 7 bases, J shed 2 bases, and the junction held 5 bases outside the gene matches. CDR1 and CDR2 (germline): SGHRS, YFSETQ. The chain links TRBV5-1 to TRBJ1-1, with 7 bases aligning to TRBD1. Sequencing input: blood. The sequence derives from a man aged 45-60 years in good health. CDR3 sequence reads: CASGNRGNTEAFF. For the CDR3, the DNA is TGCGCCAGCGGAAACAGGGGAAACACTGAAGCTTTCTTT. Full variable domain (rest looked up from reference TRBV5-1 and TRBJ1-1): KAGVTQTPRYLIKTRGQQVTLSCSPISGHRSVSWYQQTPGQGLQFLFEYFSETQRNKGNFPGRFSGRQFSNSRSEMNVSTLELGDSALYLCASGNRGNTEAFFGQGTRLTVV.